The T cell receptor beta chain described here comes from a study of vaccination and CD4 T cells after COVID-19. Sequencing of DNA taken from cultured CD4+ T cells relied on the Oncomine TCR Beta short-read assay. TCRdb re-called the PCR reads with MiXCR, one entry per CDR3 protein. This sample has more than 9,000 distinct CDR3 sequences, with roughly 70% found just once. Documented treatment: roughly 10-day PBMC culture with coronavirus spike peptide pools or control peptides (ViraFEST assay). This CDR3 has 18 residues. Germline-derived CDR1 and CDR2 are LNHNV and YYDKDF (reference sequence). V was clipped by 0 bases and J by 0 bases; unmatched bases: 7. As to this clonotype: What it recognizes is unknown.

This chain links TRBV15 with TRBJ2-2, with TRBD1 matching over 7 bases. Sequenced sample: CD4+ T cells from blood, cultured in vitro. The source of this sequence is a human donor who had recovered from COVID-19. The CDR3 is CATSRDPPGTANTGELFF. DNA of the CDR3: TGTGCCACCAGCAGAGACCCCCCCGGGACAGCGAACACCGGGGAGCTGTTTTTT.